This is a list of T cell receptor beta chains from one sample in a study of cytomegalovirus exposure and HLA in healthy donors. Assay used: immunoSEQ multiplex PCR; TCRdb lists only in-frame clones, some missing. The sample includes approximately 140,000 clones, over 75% of them seen just once. Sequencing was performed on PBMCs. The receptors were gathered from a man aged 25-45 years in good health and CMV-seronegative. The CDR3 runs from the conserved cysteine through the conserved F or W. D genes are given only for firm matches. Some rows mark clone size as missing; the rest say once, few, many or name a class of expanded clone.

TRBJ1-2 | NA | NA | TRBV5-4 | CASSLQAPYGYTF | TGTGCCAGCAGCTTGCAGGCGCCCTATGGCTACACCTTC
TRBJ2-5 | NA | NA | TRBV2 | CASRSSTSQETQYF | TGTGCCAGCAGGTCTAGCACTAGCCAAGAGACCCAGTACTTC
TRBJ2-5 | TRBD1 | NA | TRBV5-1 | CASSWEGQGQETQYF | TGCGCCAGCAGCTGGGAGGGACAGGGACAAGAGACCCAGTACTTC
TRBJ1-1 | TRBD1 | NA | TRBV6-6 | CASSFLTGENTEAFF | TGTGCCAGCAGTTTCTTGACAGGGGAGAACACTGAAGCTTTCTTT
TRBJ2-1 | TRBD1 | once | TRBV18 | CASSPGQETYNEQFF | TGTGCCAGCTCACCAGGACAGGAAACCTACAATGAGCAGTTCTTC
TRBJ1-6 | TRBD1 | NA | TRBV7-9 | CATGRQGNNSPLNF | TGTGCCACGGGAAGACAGGGGAATAATTCACCCCTCAACTTT
TRBJ2-2 | TRBD1 | NA | TRBV6-5 | CASSYSRQGAGELFF | TGTGCCAGCAGTTACTCGAGACAGGGAGCCGGGGAGCTGTTTTTT
TRBJ1-1 | TRBD1 | NA | TRBV28 | CASSLLPGTGDTEAFF | TGTGCCAGCAGTTTACTCCCCGGGACAGGGGACACTGAAGCTTTCTTT
TRBJ1-6 | TRBD1 | once | TRBV18 | CASSPRRAGGNSPLHF | TGTGCCAGCTCCCCTCGCCGGGCAGGGGGAAATTCACCCCTCCACTTT
TRBJ1-4 | NA | few | TRBV4-1 | CASSQIGQGEEKLFF | TGCGCCAGCAGCCAGATTGGTCAGGGCGAAGAAAAACTGTTTTTT
TRBJ1-5 | TRBD1 | few | TRBV4-1 | CASSQLGTGGQPQHF | TGCGCCAGCAGCCAACTCGGGACAGGGGGTCAGCCCCAGCATTTT
TRBJ2-2 | NA | NA | TRBV28 | CASSFSFPGELFF | TGTGCCAGCAGTTTTAGCTTCCCCGGGGAGCTGTTTTTT
TRBJ2-7 | NA | NA | TRBV2 | CASRGQTYYEQYF | TGTGCCAGCAGAGGACAGACTTACTACGAGCAGTACTTC
TRBJ2-7 | TRBD1 | NA | TRBV5-1 | CASSFALKQGSYEQYF | TGCGCCAGCAGCTTTGCCCTAAAACAGGGGTCCTACGAGCAGTACTTC
TRBJ1-6 | NA | NA | TRBV6-5 | CASKGVLRSPLHF | TGTGCCAGCAAGGGGGTCCTACGTTCACCCCTCCACTTT
TRBJ2-5 | TRBD2 | once | TRBV2 | CASRGTSLRETQYF | TGTGCCAGCAGGGGGACTAGCTTAAGAGAGACCCAGTACTTC
TRBJ1-2 | TRBD1 | few | TRBV19 | CASTRDRGMNYGYTF | TGTGCCAGTACCAGGGACAGGGGGATGAACTATGGCTACACCTTC
TRBJ1-3 | NA | NA | TRBV19 | CASSLVGIGSGNTIYF | TGTGCCAGTAGCCTCGTGGGTATCGGGTCTGGAAACACCATATATTTT
TRBJ2-2 | NA | NA | TRBV5-5 | CASSFGGELFF | TGTGCCAGCAGCTTCGGCGGGGAGCTGTTTTTT
TRBJ1-5 | NA | NA | TRBV18 | CASSLRRDQPQHF | TGTGCCAGCTCACTGCGGCGGGATCAGCCCCAGCATTTT
TRBJ1-4 | NA | NA | TRBV7-2 | CASSFGGGNEKLFF | TGTGCCAGCAGCTTTGGTGGAGGGAATGAAAAACTGTTTTTT
TRBJ2-5 | NA | once | TRBV7-9 | CASSLYRSQETQYF | TGTGCCAGCAGTTTATACAGGTCCCAAGAGACCCAGTACTTC
TRBJ2-3 | NA | NA | TRBV5-4 | CASSLALSGSTDTQYF | TGTGCCAGCAGCTTGGCCTTAAGCGGGAGCACAGATACGCAGTATTTT
TRBJ2-2 | NA | NA | TRBV13 | CASSTKLLPGELFF | TGTGCCAGCAGCACTAAACTATTACCCGGGGAGCTGTTTTTT
TRBJ1-1 | TRBD1 | NA | TRBV6-6 | CASRTGTNTEAFF | TGTGCCAGCAGGACAGGGACGAACACTGAAGCTTTCTTT
TRBJ2-5 | TRBD1 | NA | TRBV29-1 | CSVEDPLTGLQRTQYF | TGCAGCGTTGAAGACCCCCTGACAGGGTTGCAGAGGACCCAGTACTTC